What follows are 16 T cell receptor beta chains derived from one specimen sequenced in a study of T cell responses to AZD1222 COVID-19 vaccine. Data came from immunoSEQ multiplex PCR; TCRdb stores just in-frame clones and leaves some out. Of 59,000 or so clones listed, about 86% were seen once; the top ten hold about 10%. This material consisted of peripheral blood, taken on day 0 of AZD1222 vaccination. The receptors were sampled from an adult in good health.

This rearrangement joins TRBV7-2 to TRBJ2-5, with D hard to call. Germline V gene data show CDR1 as SGHTA and CDR2 as FQGNSA. V gave up 5 bases and J gave up 4 bases, with 11 bases separating them. The CDR3 is made up of 13 amino acids. The CDR3 coding sequence is TGTGCCAGCAGCCTCGATCCCAGAGAGACCCAGTACTTC. It encodes CASSLDPRETQYF.

Only one count was recorded for this clone. V usage is TRBV6-5 and J usage is TRBJ1-2, with D possibly being TRBD1 (6 bases). CDR1 and CDR2 (germline): MNHEY, SVGAGI. Deletions cut 0 bases from V and 8 bases from J, with 16 bases between. This CDR3 spans 15 amino acids. This CDR3 reads CASSYSRLQGKGYTF. In DNA, the CDR3 is TGTGCCAGCAGTTACTCCCGATTACAGGGTAAAGGCTACACCTTC.

The chain has TRBV6-5 and TRBJ1-5, with D unresolved. CDR3 size: 12 residues. Per the germline V gene, CDR1 is MNHEY and CDR2 is SVGAGI. Trimming removed 9 bases at V and 5 bases at J, with 11 bases between. The CDR3 spells CASGTDYQPQHF. CDR3 DNA: TGTGCCAGTGGAACAGACTATCAGCCCCAGCATTTT.

A single count supports this clone. The rearrangement joins TRBV11-3 to TRBJ2-1; 8 positions agree with TRBD1. This CDR3 spans 17 amino acids. V shed 5 bases, J shed 1 base, and the junction held 10 bases outside the gene matches. In germline, CDR1 is SGHNT, CDR2 YENEEA. The CDR3 loop is CASSLGTGFGSYNEQFF. As DNA, the CDR3 is TGTGCCAGCAGCCTAGGGACAGGCTTTGGGTCCTACAATGAGCAGTTCTTC.

The rearrangement uses TRBV7-2 and TRBJ1-2; unclear D gene. This CDR3 contains 15 residues. CDR1 and CDR2 (germline): SGHTA, FQGNSA. With 2 bases removed from V and 4 bases from J, the gap between germline ends came to 14 bases. In DNA form, the CDR3 reads TGTGCCAGCAGCTTAAACAGCAACCCCTCCTATGGCTACACCTTC. It is translated as CASSLNSNPSYGYTF.

This chain links TRBV5-1 with TRBJ2-5, with TRBD2 matching 7 bases. Germline V gene data show CDR1 as SGHRS and CDR2 as YFSETQ. The CDR3 covers 15 residues. The V gene end was trimmed by 6 bases and the J gene end by 3 bases; junction bases not matched to a gene: 11. This CDR3 is CASTPPSAGEETQYF. As DNA, the CDR3 is TGCGCCAGCACCCCCCCTAGCGCGGGGGAAGAGACCCAGTACTTC.

This clone came up once. The V call is TRBV15, the J call TRBJ2-3, with TRBD2 matching over 7 bases. This CDR3 comprises 14 residues. The V gene end was trimmed by 0 bases and the J gene end by 4 bases; junction bases not matched to a gene: 1. Germline loops: CDR1 LNHNV, CDR2 YYDKDF (reference sequence). The CDR3 reads CATSRDGRPDTQYF. CDR3 nucleotide sequence: TGTGCCACCAGCAGAGACGGGAGGCCAGATACGCAGTATTTT.

The chain couples TRBV9 to TRBJ2-2; D remains ambiguous. Germline V gene sequence: CDR1 SGDLS, CDR2 YYNGEE. The V gene lost 3 bases and the J gene lost 2 bases, with 11 bases spanning the gap. This CDR3 has 15 residues. DNA for the CDR3: TGTGCCAGCAGCGCAAGGCGTACTAACACCGGGGAGCTGTTTTTT. It is translated as CASSARRTNTGELFF.

CDR3 coding DNA: TGTGCCAGCAGCCTGGGACGGTATAATTCACCCCTCCACTTT. Protein product: CASSLGRYNSPLHF. This chain uses TRBV7-8 with TRBJ1-6; perhaps TRBD1 as D (5 bases). In germline, CDR1 is SGHVS, CDR2 FQNEAQ. Trimming stripped 5 bases from V and 4 bases from J, with 9 bases between. CDR3 length equals 14 residues.

The chain couples TRBV20-1 to TRBJ2-7; no clear D. The CDR3 consists of 11 residues. V was trimmed by 3 bases and J by 8 bases, leaving 11 bases between them. Germline-derived CDR1 and CDR2 are DFQATT and SNEGSKA (reference sequence). The CDR3, as DNA: TGCAGTGCTAGGAGTCCTACGCAGCAGTACTTC. Protein product: CSARSPTQQYF.

V and J are TRBV3-1 (or the pseudogene TRBV3-2) and TRBJ1-1; D not certain. Germline V gene lookup returns CDR1 LGHDT and CDR2 YNNKEL (reference sequence). Trimming removed 1 base at V and 4 bases at J, with 10 bases between. This CDR3 contains 14 residues. CDR3 in amino acids: CASSQALGPTEAFF. CDR3 DNA: TGTGCCAGCAGCCAAGCGCTGGGTCCCACTGAAGCTTTCTTT.

The chain is built from TRBV27 and TRBJ1-4; the D gene is possibly TRBD1 (6 bases). The V and J ends lost 7 bases and 4 bases respectively, with 19 bases between them. CDR3 size: 16 residues. Germline loops: CDR1 MNHEY, CDR2 SMNVEV (reference sequence). CDR3 sequence reads: CASILTSGTHNEKLFF. Here the CDR3 DNA reads TGTGCCAGCATCCTCACCTCGGGGACACATAATGAAAAACTGTTTTTT.

This clone was seen a handful of times. The rearrangement links TRBV5-6 to TRBJ2-7; D remains unclear. The CDR3 covers 13 residues. V lost 0 bases, J lost 5 bases, and 9 bases lay in between. Per germline, CDR1 SGHDT and CDR2 YYEEEE. This CDR3 is CASSLDLRNEQYF. In nucleotides, the CDR3 is TGTGCCAGCAGCTTGGACCTCAGGAACGAGCAGTACTTC.

The chain employs TRBV5-1 and TRBJ1-6; D might be TRBD1 (5 bases). The CDR3 has 14 amino acids. Germline V gene sequence: CDR1 SGHRS, CDR2 YFSETQ. Trimming took off 7 bases at V and 6 bases at J, with 14 bases between the two ends. CDR3 sequence (DNA): TGCGCCAGCGCCTCGGGGGTTACTAATTCACCCCTCCACTTT. It codes for CASASGVTNSPLHF.

The rearrangement uses TRBV6-2 or TRBV6-3 and TRBJ1-1; D is possibly TRBD1 (6 bases). V gave up 2 bases and J gave up 0 bases, with 16 bases separating them. Germline V lookup: CDR1 MNHEY, CDR2 SVGEGT. The CDR3 covers 17 residues. CDR3 coding DNA: TGTGCCAGCAGTTACCCGAGGGGGGGCCCGATGAACACTGAAGCTTTCTTT. It specifies CASSYPRGGPMNTEAFF.

This rearrangement joins TRBV3-1 (or the pseudogene TRBV3-2) to TRBJ2-1, with unresolved D. The CDR3 contains 13 residues. CDR1 LGHDT and CDR2 YNNKEL come from the germline V gene (reference sequence). Trimming removed 8 bases from V and 0 bases from J, with 8 bases in between. This chain's CDR3 is CASAQYSYNEQFF. The CDR3 DNA reads TGTGCCAGCGCGCAATACTCCTACAATGAGCAGTTCTTC.